The entry below describes one T cell receptor (beta chain). These data come from a study of control samples from healthy donors and cancer patients. Per germline, CDR1 SEHNR and CDR2 FQNEAQ (reference sequence). This CDR3 region has 13 residues. Trimming cost V 3 bases and J 4 bases, with 9 bases left between them. Data came from immunoSEQ multiplex PCR; TCRdb stores just in-frame clones and leaves some out. The sample yields over 75,000 clones, around four fifths seen once. This TCR was sampled from a man aged 25-45 years in good health. Input material: blood. The chain couples TRBV7-9 to TRBJ1-2; possibly TRBD1 for D (5 bases). CDR3 sequence reads: CASSFQGPYGYTF. In nucleotides, the CDR3 is TGTGCCAGCAGCTTTCAGGGACCCTATGGCTACACCTTC.